The next 14 T cell receptor beta chains were all read from a single sample in a study of blood T cell repertoires in COVID-19. Using immunoSEQ multiplex PCR, the repertoire was profiled, and TCRdb retains in-frame clones only, with some absent. There are around 180,000 clones in the sample; about four fifths occur only once, and roughly 7.1% lies in the top ten. The sequencing sample was made of peripheral blood. These receptors came from a human donor in a cohort sampled during active COVID-19.

In this sample, this clone turned up once. This sequence joins TRBV3-1 (or the pseudogene TRBV3-2) and TRBJ1-1, with D possibly TRBD1 on 6 matching bases. V was shortened by 3 bases and J by 1 base, with 9 bases between the two germline ends. CDR3 size: 14 residues. Germline V CDR1 and CDR2: LGHDT, YNNKEL (reference sequence). CDR3 DNA: TGTGCCAGCAGCCAGGGGACACCGAACACTGAAGCTTTCTTT. Protein: CASSQGTPNTEAFF.

Note on this clone: In the same sample, other DNA sequences code for this CDR3. The V gene is TRBV6-5, the J gene TRBJ1-1, with D hard to call. V was cut by 2 bases and J by 1 base, with 5 bases left in between. Germline-derived CDR1 and CDR2 are MNHEY and SVGAGI. CDR3 length equals 13 residues. CDR3 nucleotides: TGTGCCAGCAGTTACACGAGGAACACTGAAGCTTTCTTT. Protein sequence: CASSYTRNTEAFF.

This clone was seen more than once but under ten times. The chain has TRBV7-9 and TRBJ1-3; D may be TRBD1 (5 bases). V was shortened by 5 bases and J by 1 base, with 15 bases between the two germline ends. CDR3 size: 16 residues. The germline CDR1 and CDR2 sequences are SEHNR and FQNEAQ (reference sequence). The CDR3 loop is CASSATGRPSGNTIYF. CDR3 sequence (DNA): TGTGCCAGCAGCGCTACAGGACGGCCTTCTGGAAACACCATATATTTT. The full variable domain, completed using reference TRBV7-9 and TRBJ1-3, is DTGVSQNPRHKITKRGQNVTFRCDPISEHNRLYWYRQTLGQGPEFLTYFQNEAQLEKSRLLSDRFSAERPKGSFSTLEIQRTEQGDSAMYLCASSATGRPSGNTIYFGEGSWLTVV.

The rearrangement joins TRBV7-9 to TRBJ2-3; 11 positions match TRBD2. The CDR3 is made up of 16 amino acids. The germline gives CDR1 SEHNR, CDR2 FQNEAQ (reference sequence). Trimming took 2 bases from V and 2 from J; bases not matched to a gene: 3. The CDR3 is CASSLIAGGTTDTQYF. CDR3 nucleotide sequence: TGTGCCAGCAGCTTAATAGCGGGGGGGACCACAGATACGCAGTATTTT. The whole variable domain, filled in from reference TRBV7-9 and TRBJ2-3, reads DTGVSQNPRHKITKRGQNVTFRCDPISEHNRLYWYRQTLGQGPEFLTYFQNEAQLEKSRLLSDRFSAERPKGSFSTLEIQRTEQGDSAMYLCASSLIAGGTTDTQYFGPGTRLTVL.

V is TRBV9 and J is TRBJ2-4; perhaps TRBD1 as D (6 bases). V shed 4 bases and J shed 0 bases, with 14 bases lying between them. The germline gives CDR1 SGDLS, CDR2 YYNGEE. The CDR3 is 16 residues long. CDR3 nucleotides: TGTGCCAGCAGCCCTTATCAGGGGCTAGCCAAAAACATTCAGTACTTC. Translation: CASSPYQGLAKNIQYF.

The V and J genes are TRBV7-6 and TRBJ2-2; 8 bases map to TRBD1. This CDR3 is built from 13 residues. Trimming cost V 5 bases and J 6 bases; bases outside gene matches: 2. Germline V lookup: CDR1 SGHVS, CDR2 FNYEAQ. The CDR3 DNA reads TGTGCCAGCAGCCCAGGGGGCTCCGGGGAGCTGTTTTTT. It yields the protein CASSPGGSGELFF.

The chain has TRBV4-1 and TRBJ1-1; D gene uncertain. Trimming shortened V by 5 bases and J by 0 bases, and 7 bases separated the two germline ends. Germline V lookup: CDR1 MGHRA, CDR2 YSYEKL. CDR3 length equals 13 residues. The CDR3 DNA reads as TGCGCCAGCAGCTTAACAATGAACACTGAAGCTTTCTTT. Its translation is CASSLTMNTEAFF.

CDR3 bases: TGCGCCAGCAGCACGAGCGGGGGGGCCCGAGTGATGGGAGATACGCAGTATTTT. This translates into CASSTSGGARVMGDTQYF. The genes are TRBV5-1 and TRBJ2-3; 10 positions agree with TRBD2. With V trimmed by 4 bases and J by 5 bases, 16 bases remained unmatched. CDR3 size: 18 residues. The germline CDR1 and CDR2 sequences are SGHRS and YFSETQ.

This rearrangement joins TRBV6-5 to TRBJ1-2; 9 bases align to TRBD1. This CDR3 has 15 residues. The V gene end was trimmed by 0 bases and the J gene end by 7 bases; junction bases not matched to a gene: 6. Looked up from germline, CDR1 is MNHEY and CDR2 is SVGAGI. CDR3: CASSYSQTGGSGYTF. The CDR3 nucleotides read TGTGCCAGCAGTTACTCGCAGACAGGGGGGTCTGGCTACACCTTC.

This chain connects TRBV5-6 to TRBJ2-7, with D possibly being TRBD2 (6 bases). Per germline, CDR1 SGHDT and CDR2 YYEEEE. The CDR3 runs to 13 residues. V was clipped by 3 bases and J by 5 bases, with 12 bases between them. The CDR3 bases are TGTGCCAGCAGCTACGGGACTCTCGACGAGCAGTACTTC. It translates to CASSYGTLDEQYF.

This clone has more than one count but fewer than ten. The chain has TRBV5-4 and TRBJ2-7, with TRBD2 as a possible D gene (6 bases). From germline, CDR1 is SGHNT and CDR2 YYREEE (reference sequence). The CDR3 is 14 amino acids. The V end lost 2 bases, the J end lost 3 bases, and 12 bases lay between the germline ends. The CDR3 is CASSLPGLLYEQYF. CDR3 sequence (DNA): TGTGCCAGCAGCTTACCGGGACTCCTCTACGAGCAGTACTTC.

This CDR3 reads CAISGGTGLDAQYF. Written as DNA, the CDR3 is TGTGCCATCAGTGGGGGCACGGGTCTAGACGCCCAGTACTTC. V usage is TRBV10-3 and J usage is TRBJ2-5; possibly TRBD1 for D (5 bases). This CDR3 is built from 14 residues. Trimming pared 4 bases from V and 9 bases from J, leaving 18 bases between. Germline V gene sequence: CDR1 ENHRY, CDR2 SYGVKD.

The chain uses TRBV2 and TRBJ1-4, with 9 bases matching TRBD1. The V and J ends lost 6 bases and 4 bases, in that order; junction bases with no gene match: 6. The CDR3 contains 15 residues. Germline CDR1 reads SNHLY; CDR2 reads FYNNEI. CDR3 in DNA: TGTGCCAGCAGCCTGGGACAGGGAGTTAATGAAAAACTGTTTTTT. Its protein product is CASSLGQGVNEKLFF.

V gene TRBV3-1 (or the pseudogene TRBV3-2) combines with J gene TRBJ2-3, with D uncertain. Trimming cost V 0 bases and J 4 bases, with 5 bases left between them. In germline, CDR1 is LGHDT, CDR2 YNNKEL (reference sequence). The CDR3 covers 13 residues. CDR3 protein: CASSQDIPDTQYF. CDR3 nucleotides: TGTGCCAGCAGCCAAGATATCCCAGATACGCAGTATTTT.